This is a list of T cell receptor beta chains from one sample in a study of shared clonotypes between healthy human individuals. The repertoire was sequenced with immunoSEQ multiplex PCR; TCRdb's copy has only in-frame clones and lacks some. Here the sample spans 2.3 million or so clones, approximately 93% being singletons. Input material: naive CD4+ T cells from PBMCs. Receptors originate from a man aged 18-30 years in good health. Some clones in this sample may be carry-over from other donors' samples. CDR3s include the opening cysteine and the closing phenylalanine or tryptophan. Each record gives: V gene, clone size, J gene, D gene, CDR3 DNA, CDR3 protein. D genes are given only for firm matches. The listing skips clone size in some rows; elsewhere it reads once, few, many or a size class.

v_call: TRBV2
clone_size: -
j_call: TRBJ2-7
d_call: -
cdr3_nt: TGTGCCAGCAGTGACCAAGGACTGTTCTACGAGCAGTACTTC
cdr3_aa: CASSDQGLFYEQYF

v_call: TRBV7-2
clone_size: -
j_call: TRBJ2-3
d_call: TRBD2
cdr3_nt: TGTGCCAGCAGCGGGACTAGCGGGAGCATTTTGTATTTT
cdr3_aa: CASSGTSGSILYF

v_call: TRBV6-6
clone_size: few
j_call: TRBJ1-1
d_call: -
cdr3_nt: TGTGCCAGCAGTAGGAACACTGAAGCTTTCTTT
cdr3_aa: CASSRNTEAFF

v_call: TRBV5-1
clone_size: -
j_call: TRBJ1-2
d_call: -
cdr3_nt: TGCGCCAGCAGCTTGAGTATACCAGGGACGGGCTATGGCTACACCTTC
cdr3_aa: CASSLSIPGTGYGYTF

v_call: TRBV19
clone_size: -
j_call: TRBJ2-4
d_call: -
cdr3_nt: TGTGCCAGTAGTCCACCACCGAGAGTTGCCAAAAACATTCAGTACTTC
cdr3_aa: CASSPPPRVAKNIQYF

v_call: TRBV7-9
clone_size: -
j_call: TRBJ1-5
d_call: TRBD1
cdr3_nt: TGTGCCAGCAGCTTACAGGGGGCGGAGGAGCCCCAGCATTTT
cdr3_aa: CASSLQGAEEPQHF

v_call: TRBV11-2
clone_size: -
j_call: TRBJ1-1
d_call: -
cdr3_nt: TGTGCCAGCAGCTTGAACAGGGACGCCACTGAAGCTTTCTTT
cdr3_aa: CASSLNRDATEAFF

v_call: TRBV7-9
clone_size: -
j_call: TRBJ1-6
d_call: TRBD1
cdr3_nt: TGTGCCAGCAGCCCCCCCCGGGACAGGGGTTCACCCCTCCACTTT
cdr3_aa: CASSPPRDRGSPLHF

v_call: TRBV5-4
clone_size: -
j_call: TRBJ2-6
d_call: -
cdr3_nt: TGTGCCAGCATCATGGGGGGCTCTGGGGCCAACGTCCTGACTTTC
cdr3_aa: CASIMGGSGANVLTF

v_call: TRBV7-3
clone_size: -
j_call: TRBJ2-7
d_call: TRBD2
cdr3_nt: TGTGCCAGCAGCTTACCACTAGCGGGAGGGCAGTACTTC
cdr3_aa: CASSLPLAGGQYF

v_call: TRBV9
clone_size: -
j_call: TRBJ2-1
d_call: TRBD2
cdr3_nt: TGTGCCAGCAGCCCCGGACTAGCGGAGTACAATGAGCAGTTCTTC
cdr3_aa: CASSPGLAEYNEQFF

v_call: TRBV9
clone_size: -
j_call: TRBJ2-2
d_call: TRBD1
cdr3_nt: TGTGCCACTTCGACAGGGGGCAACACCGGGGAGCTGTTTTTT
cdr3_aa: CATSTGGNTGELFF

v_call: TRBV4-3
clone_size: -
j_call: TRBJ1-2
d_call: -
cdr3_nt: TGCGCCAGCAGCCAAGATAGGCAGGGTTTACCCTACACCTTC
cdr3_aa: CASSQDRQGLPYTF

v_call: TRBV4-3
clone_size: -
j_call: TRBJ1-1
d_call: -
cdr3_nt: TGCGCCAGCAGCCTTGACGACAGGAACACTGAAGCTTTCTTT
cdr3_aa: CASSLDDRNTEAFF

v_call: TRBV11-2
clone_size: -
j_call: TRBJ2-5
d_call: -
cdr3_nt: TGTGCCAGCAGCTTATGGGAAGGCAGGGGCCAAGAGACCCAGTACTTC
cdr3_aa: CASSLWEGRGQETQYF

v_call: TRBV21-1
clone_size: -
j_call: TRBJ1-5
d_call: -
cdr3_nt: TGTGCCAGCAGCAAAACCCGCGAGGGACAGCCCTATAGCAATCAGCCCCAGCATTTT
cdr3_aa: CASSKTREGQPYSNQPQHF

v_call: TRBV28
clone_size: -
j_call: TRBJ2-1
d_call: TRBD2
cdr3_nt: TGTGCCAGCAGTTTCCTTGGGACTAGCGGGAGAGGAACCCTTGGCAATGAGCAGTTCTTC
cdr3_aa: CASSFLGTSGRGTLGNEQFF

v_call: TRBV28
clone_size: -
j_call: TRBJ2-7
d_call: TRBD1
cdr3_nt: TGTGCCAGCATCAAAACGAATAGAGACAGGGGTGAGCAGTACTTC
cdr3_aa: CASIKTNRDRGEQYF

v_call: TRBV6-1
clone_size: -
j_call: TRBJ2-6
d_call: -
cdr3_nt: TGTGCCAGCAGTGAAGACCAAGAAGGGGCTGGGGCCAACGTCCTGACTTTC
cdr3_aa: CASSEDQEGAGANVLTF

v_call: TRBV18
clone_size: -
j_call: TRBJ2-1
d_call: -
cdr3_nt: TGTGCCAGCTCACCTAGGACGGTCCAGTCCTACAATGAGCAGTTCTTC
cdr3_aa: CASSPRTVQSYNEQFF

v_call: TRBV7-9
clone_size: -
j_call: TRBJ2-6
d_call: -
cdr3_nt: TGTGCCAGCAGCGTATCCAGGGTGGTTACTGGGGCCAACGTCCTGACTTTC
cdr3_aa: CASSVSRVVTGANVLTF

v_call: TRBV5-6
clone_size: -
j_call: TRBJ2-7
d_call: TRBD1
cdr3_nt: TGTGCCAGCAGCTTGGACTGGACAGGGGCCACCTACGAGCAGTACTTC
cdr3_aa: CASSLDWTGATYEQYF

v_call: TRBV7-6
clone_size: -
j_call: TRBJ2-5
d_call: -
cdr3_nt: TGTGCCAGCAGCCAATACTTGCCCGGTAACTCAGAGACCCAGTACTTC
cdr3_aa: CASSQYLPGNSETQYF

v_call: TRBV13
clone_size: -
j_call: TRBJ2-1
d_call: TRBD2
cdr3_nt: TGTGCCAGCAGTCGGACTAGCGGGAGGGGCTACTACAATGAGCAGTTCTTC
cdr3_aa: CASSRTSGRGYYNEQFF

v_call: TRBV5-1
clone_size: -
j_call: TRBJ2-7
d_call: -
cdr3_nt: TGCGCCAGCAGCCCTTTGGCTAGCGAGTTCTACGAGCAGTACTTC
cdr3_aa: CASSPLASEFYEQYF

v_call: TRBV29-1
clone_size: -
j_call: TRBJ1-2
d_call: -
cdr3_nt: TGCAGCGTTTGGCCTGGAGACACCTTC
cdr3_aa: CSVWPGDTF

v_call: TRBV28
clone_size: -
j_call: TRBJ1-2
d_call: TRBD1
cdr3_nt: TGTGCCAGCAGTTTCAGGGACAGGGGGCATATAGGCTACACCTTC
cdr3_aa: CASSFRDRGHIGYTF

v_call: TRBV9
clone_size: once
j_call: TRBJ2-1
d_call: TRBD2
cdr3_nt: TGTGCCAGCAGCGTAGTCGCCGGGACTAGCGGGAGCTTCGCCTACAATGAGCAGTTCTTC
cdr3_aa: CASSVVAGTSGSFAYNEQFF

v_call: TRBV27
clone_size: -
j_call: TRBJ2-4
d_call: TRBD2
cdr3_nt: TGTGCCAGCAGGACCATAGCGGGAGTCCACATTCAGTACTTC
cdr3_aa: CASRTIAGVHIQYF

v_call: TRBV11-3
clone_size: -
j_call: TRBJ2-5
d_call: -
cdr3_nt: TGTGCCAGTTCGATGGGGGAGACCCAGTACTTC
cdr3_aa: CASSMGETQYF

v_call: TRBV28
clone_size: -
j_call: TRBJ2-7
d_call: TRBD2
cdr3_nt: TGTGCCAGCAGCTCTGGGGCTAGCGGGACGGACGAGCAGTACTTC
cdr3_aa: CASSSGASGTDEQYF

v_call: TRBV5-1
clone_size: -
j_call: TRBJ1-4
d_call: TRBD1
cdr3_nt: TGCGCCAGCAGCTCCACCGGACAGGGGGGGGCTGAAAAACTGTTTTTT
cdr3_aa: CASSSTGQGGAEKLFF

v_call: TRBV2
clone_size: -
j_call: TRBJ2-7
d_call: -
cdr3_nt: TGTGCCAGCAGTGATCAGGTTCGGGCTTCCTACGAGCAGTACTTC
cdr3_aa: CASSDQVRASYEQYF

v_call: TRBV28
clone_size: -
j_call: TRBJ2-7
d_call: TRBD2
cdr3_nt: TGTGCCAGCAGTCTCCCGGGACTAGCCTACGAGCAGTACTTC
cdr3_aa: CASSLPGLAYEQYF

v_call: TRBV28
clone_size: -
j_call: TRBJ2-7
d_call: TRBD1
cdr3_nt: TGTGCCAGCAGGGGGACAGGGCGAAATTATGCCTACGAGCAGTACTTC
cdr3_aa: CASRGTGRNYAYEQYF

v_call: TRBV2
clone_size: few
j_call: TRBJ1-5
d_call: -
cdr3_nt: TGTGCCAGCACCTCGAGTCAGTTCAATCAGCCCCAGCATTTT
cdr3_aa: CASTSSQFNQPQHF

v_call: TRBV6-5
clone_size: -
j_call: TRBJ2-2
d_call: -
cdr3_nt: TGTGCCAGCAGCCCGGGAAAGCTGTTTTTT
cdr3_aa: CASSPGKLFF

v_call: TRBV11-3
clone_size: -
j_call: TRBJ2-7
d_call: -
cdr3_nt: TGTGCCAGCAGTTCCGGGGTTCATTACGAGCAGTACTTC
cdr3_aa: CASSSGVHYEQYF

v_call: TRBV7-2
clone_size: -
j_call: TRBJ2-7
d_call: -
cdr3_nt: TGTGCCAGCAGCTCCCGGCTCAGCTCGTACCTGGGGCCCTACGAGCAGTACTTC
cdr3_aa: CASSSRLSSYLGPYEQYF

v_call: TRBV6-1
clone_size: -
j_call: TRBJ2-2
d_call: -
cdr3_nt: TGTGCCAGCAGTGAAGTGGAACCCGGGGAGCTGTTTTTT
cdr3_aa: CASSEVEPGELFF

v_call: TRBV5-4
clone_size: -
j_call: TRBJ2-7
d_call: TRBD1
cdr3_nt: TGTGCCAGCAGCAAAGGACAGGGTCCCTACGAGCAGTACTTC
cdr3_aa: CASSKGQGPYEQYF

v_call: TRBV19
clone_size: -
j_call: TRBJ1-2
d_call: -
cdr3_nt: TGTGCCAGTAGGGAAGAGCGAAGTGGCTACACCTTC
cdr3_aa: CASREERSGYTF

v_call: TRBV4-3
clone_size: -
j_call: TRBJ1-1
d_call: -
cdr3_nt: TGCGCCAGCAGCCCCTCCGTGAAGTCTGAAGCTTTCTTT
cdr3_aa: CASSPSVKSEAFF

v_call: TRBV18
clone_size: -
j_call: TRBJ2-7
d_call: -
cdr3_nt: TGTGCCAGCTCACGAGGGATAGAGTACGAGCAGTACTTC
cdr3_aa: CASSRGIEYEQYF

v_call: TRBV5-8
clone_size: -
j_call: TRBJ1-1
d_call: -
cdr3_nt: TGTGCCAGCAGCTTAGTACGGATGAACACTGAAGCTTTCTTT
cdr3_aa: CASSLVRMNTEAFF

v_call: TRBV7-2
clone_size: -
j_call: TRBJ2-2
d_call: -
cdr3_nt: TGTGCCAGCAGCGTGGACAGCCGAACCGGGGAGCTGTTTTTT
cdr3_aa: CASSVDSRTGELFF

v_call: TRBV11-2
clone_size: -
j_call: TRBJ2-3
d_call: -
cdr3_nt: TGTGCCAGCAGCTTAGCGGCCCTCACAGATACGCAGTATTTT
cdr3_aa: CASSLAALTDTQYF

v_call: TRBV18
clone_size: -
j_call: TRBJ1-5
d_call: -
cdr3_nt: TGTGCCAGCTCACCTTCGGGCGTTAGCAATCAGCCCCAGCATTTT
cdr3_aa: CASSPSGVSNQPQHF

v_call: TRBV7-9
clone_size: -
j_call: TRBJ2-2
d_call: -
cdr3_nt: TGTGCCAGCAACGCAGACCCTCCAGGCCCCGGGGAGCTGTTTTTT
cdr3_aa: CASNADPPGPGELFF

v_call: TRBV10-3
clone_size: -
j_call: TRBJ1-2
d_call: -
cdr3_nt: TGTGCCATCAGTGCGGACGCCGACGGCTACACCTTC
cdr3_aa: CAISADADGYTF

v_call: TRBV7-8
clone_size: -
j_call: TRBJ2-1
d_call: TRBD2
cdr3_nt: TGTGCCAGCAGTAGCAGACTAGCGACTTTATCTTATGAGCAGTTCTTC
cdr3_aa: CASSSRLATLSYEQFF

v_call: TRBV29-1
clone_size: -
j_call: TRBJ2-1
d_call: -
cdr3_nt: TGCAGCGTTGATTTTGGCGGGGTGGGGGTATTCTTC
cdr3_aa: CSVDFGGVGVFF

v_call: TRBV7-9
clone_size: -
j_call: TRBJ2-2
d_call: -
cdr3_nt: TGTGCCAGCAGCTTAAACGGGGCTAACACCGGGGAGCTGTTTTTT
cdr3_aa: CASSLNGANTGELFF

v_call: TRBV28
clone_size: -
j_call: TRBJ1-5
d_call: TRBD1
cdr3_nt: TGTGCCAGCAGACCCCCGGGACAGGTTAATCAGCCCCAGCATTTT
cdr3_aa: CASRPPGQVNQPQHF

v_call: TRBV5-6
clone_size: -
j_call: TRBJ1-3
d_call: TRBD1
cdr3_nt: TGTGCCAGCAGCTTGGCCGAGGGGGCCCGTGGAAACACCATATATTTT
cdr3_aa: CASSLAEGARGNTIYF